This is a list of T cell receptor beta chains from one sample in a study of OX40 agonist ivuxolimab in advanced cancers. TCRdb's table, derived via immunoSEQ multiplex PCR, lists solely in-frame clones and lacks some. The sample lists almost 70,000 clones, around 80% occurring once. Sequenced here: CD4+ or CD8+ T cells sorted from blood, sampled in a trial of the OX40 agonist ivuxolimab. The source is an adult with an advanced solid tumor such as melanoma, head and neck, liver or kidney cancer. The CDR3 runs from the conserved cysteine through the conserved F or W. A D gene is named only where the DNA matches it firmly. Expanded clones are given a class, and other clones once, few, many or no size at all.

CDR3nt	CDR3aa	abundance	v_gene	j_gene	d_gene
TGCAGCGCCCTCCCCGGGGGACACTATGGCTACACCTTC	CSALPGGHYGYTF	.	TRBV29-1	TRBJ1-2	.
TGTGCCAGCAGCTTACAGGTCCCCGCTGAAGCTTTCTTT	CASSLQVPAEAFF	.	TRBV5-6	TRBJ1-1	.
TGTGCCAGCTCACCCAATACGTATGGCTACACCTTC	CASSPNTYGYTF	few	TRBV18	TRBJ1-2	.
TGCGCCAGCAGTGAGACACTAGCGGGAGGACGAGATACGCAGTATTTT	CASSETLAGGRDTQYF	.	TRBV10-1	TRBJ2-3	TRBD2
TGTGCCAGCAGCACGTGGGCCCCACATGGCTACACCTTC	CASSTWAPHGYTF	.	TRBV21-1	TRBJ1-2	.
TGCGCCAGCAGCCCTACTAACTATGGCTACACCTTC	CASSPTNYGYTF	.	TRBV5-1	TRBJ1-2	.
TGTGCCAGCAGCGTAGGACTAGCGGGCTTAGATACGCAGTATTTT	CASSVGLAGLDTQYF	.	TRBV9	TRBJ2-3	TRBD2
TGTGCCAGTAGGGCCCGGGACAGGAGGTTTGGCTACACCTTC	CASRARDRRFGYTF	once	TRBV19	TRBJ1-2	TRBD1
TGCGCCAGCAGCTTTTTGGCTAGCGGGAGTGGCGAACAGTACTTC	CASSFLASGSGEQYF	.	TRBV5-1	TRBJ2-7	TRBD2
TGTGCCAGCAGTTCCCTACAGGGGGGGGGCACTGAAGCTTTCTTT	CASSSLQGGGTEAFF	.	TRBV6-5	TRBJ1-1	TRBD1
TGTGCCAGCAGCTTAGAGGGCGGACAGTCGTACGAGCAGTACTTC	CASSLEGGQSYEQYF	.	TRBV7-2	TRBJ2-7	.
TGCGCCAGCAGCTCCGGAAACTATGGCTACACCTTC	CASSSGNYGYTF	.	TRBV5-1	TRBJ1-2	.
TGTGCCAGCGCCCTGTGGGATGAAAAACTGTTTTTT	CASALWDEKLFF	.	TRBV7-9	TRBJ1-4	.
TGTGCCACCGCGGTGGACCCGAACACTGAAGCTTTCTTT	CATAVDPNTEAFF	few	TRBV6-1	TRBJ1-1	.
TGTGCCAGCAGTCGCGAGCGGAGGAGCACAGATACGCAGTATTTT	CASSRERRSTDTQYF	.	TRBV28	TRBJ2-3	.
TGCGCCAGCAGCTTTTCCGGGACAGGCCAAGAGACCCAGTACTTC	CASSFSGTGQETQYF	few	TRBV5-1	TRBJ2-5	TRBD1
TGTGCCAGCAGATCGACAGGTGGAAACACCATATATTTT	CASRSTGGNTIYF	once	TRBV27	TRBJ1-3	.
TGTGCCAGTAGTACCTCCTCTAGCGGGCGGCCCTACGAGCAGTACTTC	CASSTSSSGRPYEQYF	.	TRBV19	TRBJ2-7	TRBD2
TGTGCCAGCAGCTTCCCGGGGGCTAGGACTGAAGCTTTCTTT	CASSFPGARTEAFF	.	TRBV7-9	TRBJ1-1	.
TGCGCCAGCAGCCAAGATATAGCCAGGACTATCACCGGGGAGCTGTTTTTT	CASSQDIARTITGELFF	once	TRBV4-1	TRBJ2-2	.
TGTGCCAGCAGCAGCCGGGACAGGGTTAACACTGAAGCTTTCTTT	CASSSRDRVNTEAFF	.	TRBV7-8	TRBJ1-1	TRBD1
TGTGCCAGCACCCGAGTGGGGGCCAACGTCCTGACTTTC	CASTRVGANVLTF	.	TRBV6-1	TRBJ2-6	.
TGCGCCAGCAGCCAAGAGTGGAAACAGGGGGCAACCTACGAGCAGTACTTC	CASSQEWKQGATYEQYF	.	TRBV4-1	TRBJ2-7	TRBD1
TGTGCCAGCACCTTCGGCGGGGCCTCCTACGAGCAGTACTTC	CASTFGGASYEQYF	.	TRBV7-2	TRBJ2-7	.
TGTGCCACCAGCAGAGACGGGGCCGGAAACACCATATATTTT	CATSRDGAGNTIYF	.	TRBV15	TRBJ1-3	.
TGTGCCAGCAGATCCGGGACTCAGGACTACGAGCAGTACTTC	CASRSGTQDYEQYF	.	TRBV28	TRBJ2-7	.
TGTGCCAGCTCACCAAAGTATGACCGGGACGGATCCTACGAGCAGTACTTC	CASSPKYDRDGSYEQYF	.	TRBV18	TRBJ2-7	.
TGTGCCAGTAGCGACCCCCGCGGGGGTGGTGAAAAACTGTTTTTT	CASSDPRGGGEKLFF	.	TRBV19	TRBJ1-4	.
TGTGCCAGCAGTGAAGCAAACAGGGGAACCCTCTATGGCTACACCTTC	CASSEANRGTLYGYTF	.	TRBV6-1	TRBJ1-2	TRBD1
TGTGCCAGCAGCTGGACCACAGGGGTCAATGAGCAGTTCTTC	CASSWTTGVNEQFF	.	TRBV5-4	TRBJ2-1	TRBD1
TGTGCCATCAGTGAGGGGAACTATGGCTACACCTTC	CAISEGNYGYTF	.	TRBV10-3	TRBJ1-2	.
TGCGCCAGCAGCTTGGTCGCTAGTTTGTGGGAGACCCAGTACTTC	CASSLVASLWETQYF	.	TRBV5-1	TRBJ2-5	.
TGTGCCAGCAGCTTAGTGTCAGGGGGAGAGACCCAGTACTTC	CASSLVSGGETQYF	.	TRBV7-9	TRBJ2-5	TRBD1
TGTGCCAGCAGCCGGACAGGGGTCGCCTATGGCTACACCTTC	CASSRTGVAYGYTF	.	TRBV5-5	TRBJ1-2	TRBD1
TGTGCCTGGAGTCCAGATTTTAGGGGAAACACCATATATTTT	CAWSPDFRGNTIYF	.	TRBV30	TRBJ1-3	.
TGTGCCAGCATGGGGGCCGGGACAGGGGGCGATGAGCAGTTCTTC	CASMGAGTGGDEQFF	.	TRBV28	TRBJ2-1	TRBD1
TGTGCCAGCTCACCAGCTAGCGGGAGTTCAGATACGCAGTATTTT	CASSPASGSSDTQYF	.	TRBV18	TRBJ2-3	TRBD2
TGTGCCACCTCGCCCCGGGGACAGGGAACTAATGAAAAACTGTTTTTT	CATSPRGQGTNEKLFF	.	TRBV15	TRBJ1-4	TRBD1
TGCGCCAGCAGCCCCAACAGGGGTGATGAAAAACTGTTTTTT	CASSPNRGDEKLFF	.	TRBV5-1	TRBJ1-4	TRBD1
TGTGCCAGCAGCTGGACTAGCGGGAGTCTCAATGAGCAGTTCTTC	CASSWTSGSLNEQFF	.	TRBV5-5	TRBJ2-1	TRBD2
TGCGCCAGCAGCCAAAGGGAAACGGGACAGGGTAGTCCCTACAATGAGCAGTTCTTC	CASSQRETGQGSPYNEQFF	.	TRBV4-1	TRBJ2-1	TRBD1
TGTGCCAGCAGCCTACAGGGGTTCGGAGAGACCCAGTACTTC	CASSLQGFGETQYF	once	TRBV7-2	TRBJ2-5	TRBD1
TGTGCCAGCGGGAAAGCGGGCACTGAAGCTTTCTTT	CASGKAGTEAFF	.	TRBV25-1	TRBJ1-1	.
TGCGCCAGCAGCTTGGAGGTGGCGGTGAATTCACCCCTCCACTTT	CASSLEVAVNSPLHF	.	TRBV5-1	TRBJ1-6	.
TGTGCCAGCAGTTCAGGTACACAGGGGAGCAGTTCACCCCTCCACTTT	CASSSGTQGSSSPLHF	.	TRBV6-5	TRBJ1-6	TRBD1
TGCGCCAGCAGCTTGGCGGTCGGGGAGGCCGGGGAGCTGTTTTTT	CASSLAVGEAGELFF	.	TRBV5-1	TRBJ2-2	.
TGTGCCAGCAGGGGACTAGCGGGGGGTTACGAGCAGTACTTC	CASRGLAGGYEQYF	.	TRBV2	TRBJ2-7	TRBD2
TGTGCCAGCAGCACCTACCGGACAGGGAGACCCTACGAGCAGTACTTC	CASSTYRTGRPYEQYF	.	TRBV21-1	TRBJ2-7	.